Listed below are T cell receptor beta chains from one sample, sequenced in a study of T-cell reconstitution after alpha-beta-depleted transplantation in children. MiXCR was run by TCRdb on the PCR reads, yielding one entry per CDR3 protein. This table has 490,000 or so distinct CDR3 sequences, around 13% appearing once. This specimen was PBMCs from the stem cell graft donor, taken from the stem cell graft. These receptor sequences come from a human donor who donated a stem cell graft to a child with combined immunodeficiency. Each CDR3 is given with its conserved first and last residue. A D gene is named only where the DNA matches it firmly. Size is omitted from some rows. Given values are once, few, many or a class for expanded clones.

>many|TRBJ2-5|TRBV12-3/TRBV12-4|-
CASSFLGGAGETQYF
TGTGCCAGCAGTTTTTTAGGGGGGGCTGGGGAGACCCAGTACTTC
>-|TRBJ2-1|TRBV7-2|TRBD2
CASSLTAGGSYNEQFF
TGTGCCAGCAGCTTAACAGCGGGGGGCTCCTACAATGAGCAGTTCTTC
>-|TRBJ2-3|TRBV5-5|-
CASFGSYTDTQYF
TGTGCCAGTTTTGGGTCGTACACAGATACGCAGTATTTT
>-|TRBJ2-6|TRBV5-4|-
CASSLWGISGANVLTF
TGTGCCAGCAGCTTGTGGGGGATCTCTGGGGCCAACGTCCTGACTTTC
>-|TRBJ2-2|TRBV12-3/TRBV12-4|-
CASLGVAGAGELFF
TGTGCCAGCCTGGGAGTAGCTGGGGCCGGGGAGCTGTTTTTT
>many|TRBJ1-3|TRBV12-3/TRBV12-4|-
CASTRGQGEAPIYF
TGTGCCAGCACCCGAGGGCAGGGAGAGGCTCCCATATATTTT
>once|TRBJ2-1|TRBV11-1|TRBD2
CASSARWGGAYNEQFF
TGTGCCAGCAGCGCACGATGGGGGGGGGCCTACAATGAGCAGTTCTTC
>many|TRBJ1-5|TRBV6-1|TRBD1
CASRSGGQGIYQPQHF
TGTGCCAGCAGGTCAGGGGGACAGGGGATCTATCAGCCCCAGCATTTT
>many|TRBJ1-2|TRBV7-9|-
CASSLDSFYGYTF
TGTGCCAGCAGCTTGGACAGTTTCTATGGCTACACCTTC
>-|TRBJ1-5|TRBV7-2|-
CASSLSTGGAQPQHF
TGTGCCAGCAGCTTAAGTACTGGCGGGGCTCAGCCCCAGCATTTT
>many|TRBJ2-1|TRBV15|-
CATSRDQATQQFF
TGTGCCACCAGCAGAGATCAGGCCACCCAACAGTTCTTC
>-|TRBJ1-1|TRBV29-1|TRBD1
CSVTGGSPNTEAFF
TGCAGCGTCACAGGGGGCTCCCCGAACACTGAAGCTTTCTTT
>-|TRBJ2-7|TRBV10-3|TRBD1
CAISVPGQGSLYEQYF
TGTGCCATCAGTGTACCGGGACAGGGGTCGTTGTACGAGCAGTACTTC
>few|TRBJ2-1|TRBV5-1|TRBD1
CASSSRTGGFLYEQFF
TGCGCCAGCAGTTCACGGACAGGGGGCTTCCTCTATGAGCAGTTCTTC
>-|TRBJ1-2|TRBV4-1|TRBD1
CASSEGTGAYGYTF
TGCGCCAGCAGCGAAGGGACAGGGGCCTATGGCTACACCTTC
>-|TRBJ2-3|TRBV21-1|-
CASSKGRGNTDTQYF
TGTGCCAGCAGCAAAGGTCGGGGGAACACAGATACGCAGTATTTT
>once|TRBJ2-5|TRBV30|-
CAWSVFVQETQYF
TGTGCCTGGAGTGTTTTCGTCCAAGAGACCCAGTACTTC
>few|TRBJ2-5|TRBV11-2|TRBD2
CASSSLAGDLAPQETQYF
TGTGCCAGCAGCTCACTAGCGGGAGATCTCGCCCCACAAGAGACCCAGTACTTC
>few|TRBJ2-3|TRBV15|TRBD2
CATSSPGRVGADTQYF
TGTGCCACCAGCTCCCCCGGGAGGGTTGGGGCAGATACGCAGTATTTT
>-|TRBJ2-1|TRBV14|-
CASSPRPLRFEQFF
TGTGCCAGCAGCCCCCGACCACTAAGATTCGAGCAGTTCTTC
>-|TRBJ1-1|TRBV10-3|-
CAISDGDEAFF
TGTGCCATCAGTGACGGTGATGAAGCTTTCTTT
>-|TRBJ2-5|TRBV5-1|-
CASSLEDGGAETQYF
TGCGCCAGCAGCTTGGAGGACGGTGGGGCAGAGACCCAGTACTTC
>-|TRBJ2-1|TRBV7-9|-
CASSLGAGLLTRYEQFF
TGTGCCAGCAGCTTAGGGGCGGGACTTCTTACAAGGTATGAGCAGTTCTTC
>-|TRBJ2-7|TRBV20-1|TRBD2
CSARGLGRDYEQYF
TGCAGTGCTAGAGGGCTCGGGAGGGACTACGAGCAGTACTTC
>-|TRBJ1-4|TRBV5-1|-
CASSFDSTNEKLFF
TGCGCCAGCAGCTTTGACAGCACTAATGAAAAACTGTTTTTT
>few|TRBJ2-3|TRBV2|-
CASSEARVNTQYF
TGTGCCAGCAGTGAAGCGCGCGTCAATACGCAGTATTTT
>many|TRBJ2-1|TRBV11-2|TRBD1
CASSLGYHRGLPYNEQFF
TGTGCCAGCAGCTTAGGTTACCACAGGGGGCTACCGTACAATGAGCAGTTCTTC
>-|TRBJ2-7|TRBV10-3|-
CAISQSDEQYF
TGTGCCATCAGCCAAAGTGACGAGCAGTACTTC
>few|TRBJ2-1|TRBV5-5|-
CASSFQFEQFF
TGTGCCAGCAGCTTCCAGTTTGAGCAGTTCTTC
>-|TRBJ2-1|TRBV9|-
CASSEDLAYNEQFF
TGTGCCAGCAGCGAGGATCTAGCTTACAATGAGCAGTTCTTC
>many|TRBJ2-7|TRBV2|-
CAINRDYEQYF
TGTGCCATTAACAGGGACTACGAGCAGTACTTC
>many|TRBJ2-7|TRBV29-1|-
CSVGWNYEQYF
TGCAGCGTTGGATGGAACTACGAGCAGTACTTC
>few|TRBJ2-1|TRBV20-1|TRBD2
CSARGGLAGYNEQFF
TGCAGTGCTAGAGGTGGCCTAGCGGGGTACAATGAGCAGTTCTTC
>-|TRBJ2-5|TRBV6-2/TRBV6-3|TRBD2
CASSYGLAVETQYF
TGTGCCAGCAGTTACGGACTAGCGGTGGAGACCCAGTACTTC
>once|TRBJ1-1|TRBV10-3|-
CATRDQDRSPNTEAFF
TGTGCCACCAGGGATCAAGACAGGTCCCCGAACACTGAAGCTTTCTTT
>-|TRBJ2-7|TRBV21-1|-
CASSKVAGWEQYF
TGTGCCAGCAGCAAAGTGGCAGGGTGGGAGCAGTACTTC
>-|TRBJ1-1|TRBV20-1|TRBD1
CSARVGKGGLAEAFF
TGCAGTGCTAGAGTCGGAAAAGGGGGCTTGGCTGAAGCTTTCTTT
>-|TRBJ1-5|TRBV6-2/TRBV6-3|TRBD1
CASRIQGNQPQHF
TGTGCCAGCAGGATACAGGGGAATCAGCCCCAGCATTTT
>-|TRBJ1-4|TRBV9|-
CASSPGPAANEKLFF
TGTGCCAGCAGCCCAGGCCCGGCCGCTAATGAAAAACTGTTTTTT
>-|TRBJ2-7|TRBV18|-
CASSPPRAGTSYEQYF
TGTGCCAGCTCACCACCTAGGGCAGGGACTTCCTACGAGCAGTACTTC
>many|TRBJ2-1|TRBV6-2/TRBV6-3|-
CASSPPGDSYNEQFF
TGTGCCAGCAGTCCCCCGGGGGACTCCTACAATGAGCAGTTCTTC
>few|TRBJ1-6|TRBV20-1|-
CSAHPREGSPLHF
TGCAGTGCTCACCCACGGGAAGGATCACCCCTCCACTTT
>few|TRBJ1-1|TRBV12-3/TRBV12-4|TRBD1
CASRRTGSTEAFF
TGTGCCAGCAGACGGACAGGGTCCACTGAAGCTTTCTTT
>-|TRBJ1-4|TRBV7-2|-
CASSLLGPDEKLFF
TGTGCCAGCAGCTTATTAGGGCCGGATGAAAAACTGTTTTTT
>few|TRBJ2-1|TRBV6-2/TRBV6-3|-
CASTYGSGSYNEQFF
TGTGCCAGCACCTACGGGAGCGGGTCCTACAATGAGCAGTTCTTC
>-|TRBJ2-3|TRBV24-1|-
CATSDLSQTTDTQYF
TGTGCCACCAGTGATTTGAGCCAGACCACAGATACGCAGTATTTT
>few|TRBJ2-3|TRBV12-3/TRBV12-4|-
CASRATPSSTDTQYF
TGTGCCAGCAGAGCCACCCCCTCTAGCACAGATACGCAGTATTTT